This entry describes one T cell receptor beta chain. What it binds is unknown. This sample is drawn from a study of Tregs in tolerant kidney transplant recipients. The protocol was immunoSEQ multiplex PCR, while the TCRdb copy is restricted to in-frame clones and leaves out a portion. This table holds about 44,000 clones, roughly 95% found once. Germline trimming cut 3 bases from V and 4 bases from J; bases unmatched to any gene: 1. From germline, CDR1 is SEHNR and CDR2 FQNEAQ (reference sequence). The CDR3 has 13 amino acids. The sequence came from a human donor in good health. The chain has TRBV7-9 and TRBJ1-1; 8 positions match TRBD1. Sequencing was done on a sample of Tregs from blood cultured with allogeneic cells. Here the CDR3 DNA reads TGTGCCAGCAGCTTTACAGGGGGCACTGAAGCTTTCTTT. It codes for CASSFTGGTEAFF.